This T cell receptor (beta chain) appears in the sequencing data of a study of blood T cells in healthy people across ages. Donors were healthy Caucasian individuals from Russia aged roughly 6 to 95. Turning to this clonotype: Its antigen remains unknown. A read error may be the cause here, since a much bigger clone is one base away.

Whole-study findings and limits: Per million T cells, TCR beta diversity dropped roughly linearly as age increased. Greater diversity and more naive CD4+ cells were seen in long-lived donors than in aged donors.

The CDR3 sequence is 13 residues long. Trimming shortened V by 10 bases and J by 11 bases, and 23 bases separated the two germline ends. Looked up from germline, CDR1 is ENHRY and CDR2 is SYGVKD. A second PCR of about 7 to 12 cycles used a sample-barcoded 5' primer and a J-beta primer mix. Every cDNA molecule bore a tag from a template-switch adaptor containing 12 random nucleotides. Via MiXCR, TCRdb re-called the 5' RACE reads, giving one row per CDR3 protein. The sample includes 1.5 million to 2 million distinct CDR3 sequences, approximately 30% of them seen just once. The receptor comes from a woman younger than 45 in good health. The material sequenced was blood. V usage is TRBV10-3 and J usage is TRBJ2-5; tentative D call: TRBD1 (7 bases). The CDR3 nucleotides are TGTGCCACGGGGGACAGCCAAATGAGTGAGCAGTACTTC. This sequence encodes CATGDSQMSEQYF.